These 26 T cell receptor beta chains share one sample of origin, sequenced in a study of T cells in Graves' hyperthyroidism and ophthalmopathy. TCR beta CDR3 regions were amplified from RNA transcripts. The TCR CDR3 first-round RT-PCR relied on the HTBI primer set. MiXCR, run by TCRdb on the multiplex PCR reads, gives a single entry per CDR3 protein. The repertoire consists of 300,000 to 450,000 distinct CDR3 sequences, with approximately 17% occurring once and the leading ten covering 30% to 40%. Sequencing was performed on blood. These receptors were collected from a woman aged 30 to 39 with Graves' hyperthyroidism that later progressed to Graves' ophthalmopathy.

At least ten counts were recorded for this clonotype. The V call is TRBV12-5, the J call TRBJ1-1; D call uncertain. There are 13 residues in the CDR3. The V end was cut by 7 bases, the J end by 3 bases, with 12 bases between. The germline CDR1 and CDR2 sequences are LGHNT and FRNRAP. The CDR3 DNA reads TGTGCTAGTGAGCCAGGAGCTGACACTGAAGCTTTCTTT. Its protein product is CASEPGADTEAFF.

The sample holds many counts of this clonotype. The J gene is TRBJ2-3, the V gene TRBV7-9; 9 bases align to TRBD2. The V and J ends lost 7 bases and 3 bases, in that order; junction bases with no gene match: 5. This CDR3 region has 14 residues. Germline CDR1 reads SEHNR; CDR2 reads FQNEAQ (reference sequence). CDR3 in DNA: TGTGCCAGCACCCAGCGGGAGGCGACAGATACGCAGTATTTT. Amino acids: CASTQREATDTQYF.

This clonotype was recorded many times. V usage is TRBV12-3 or TRBV12-4 and J usage is TRBJ2-2; TRBD2 matches 10 bases. The CDR3 totals 16 residues. J lost 6 bases, V lost 0 bases, and 4 bases had no gene match. CDR3 region: CASSLAPAGGPGELFF. CDR3 coding DNA: TGTGCCAGCAGTTTAGCGCCAGCGGGGGGGCCCGGGGAGCTGTTTTTT.

This clonotype has ten or more counts. The chain uses TRBV2 and TRBJ1-2; no firm D call. This CDR3 comprises 10 residues. Germline lookup yields CDR1 SNHLY and CDR2 FYNNEI. V was trimmed by 4 bases and J by 8 bases, leaving 5 bases between them. DNA for the CDR3: TGTGCCAGCAGTGGACCCGGCTACACCTTC. Protein sequence: CASSGPGYTF.

This clonotype has ten or more counts. The chain combines TRBV28 with TRBJ1-4; no clear D. Germline V gene lookup returns CDR1 MDHEN and CDR2 SYDVKM. The CDR3 length is 14 residues. V was cut by 4 bases and J by 0 bases, with 6 bases left in between. CDR3 nucleotide sequence: TGTGCCAGCAGTTGGACCGCAACTAATGAAAAACTGTTTTTT. This encodes CASSWTATNEKLFF.

The CDR3 here is CASSPAGGGTGELFF. CDR3 in DNA: TGTGCCAGCAGCCCGGCGGGAGGGGGAACCGGGGAGCTGTTTTTT. The chain couples TRBV7-9 to TRBJ2-2; the match to TRBD2 covers 9 bases. In germline, CDR1 is SEHNR, CDR2 FQNEAQ (reference sequence). V shed 5 bases and J 5 bases; nucleotides not matched to a gene: 6. This CDR3 is built from 15 residues.

This chain joins TRBV19 and TRBJ2-3, with TRBD2 matching 10 bases. Per germline, CDR1 LNHDA and CDR2 SQIVND (reference sequence). The CDR3 covers 20 residues. V gave up 2 bases and J gave up 9 bases; unmatched junction bases: 23. CDR3 nucleotides: TGTGCCAGTAGTATACCCGACTGGGCTAGCGGGAGTAGTAGGCCGAGAACGCAGTATTTT. Translation: CASSIPDWASGSSRPRTQYF.

Only a few counts were recorded for this clonotype. The chain combines TRBV4-1 with TRBJ2-1; possible D gene TRBD1, 6 bases. The V and J ends lost 5 bases and 2 bases respectively, with 16 bases between them. The CDR3 length is 16 residues. CDR1 and CDR2 from the germline V gene are MGHRA and YSYEKL. The DNA of the CDR3 is TGCGCCAGCAGCGCAGCGGACAGCTACACCTACAATGAGCAGTTCTTC. Translation: CASSAADSYTYNEQFF.

This clonotype has ten or more counts. The V and J genes are TRBV27 and TRBJ2-7; 7 bases fit TRBD1. Germline V gene data show CDR1 as MNHEY and CDR2 as SMNVEV (reference sequence). V gave up 5 bases and J gave up 3 bases; unmatched junction bases: 7. This CDR3 has 14 amino acids. The CDR3 DNA is TGTGCCAGCAGTCAGACAGGGATAAGCTACGAGCAGTACTTC. Translated, it gives CASSQTGISYEQYF.

The chain is built from TRBV5-1 and TRBJ1-1; no clear D gene. The germline gives CDR1 SGHRS, CDR2 YFSETQ. CDR3 size: 12 residues. The germline V and J ends were trimmed by 4 bases and 8 bases, with 12 bases remaining between them. The CDR3 nucleotides are TGCGCCAGCAGCATCGCCGGCCTAGAAGCTTTCTTT. Its protein product is CASSIAGLEAFF.

The chain couples TRBV7-9 to TRBJ2-5; 12 bases are shared with TRBD2. The J segment lost 2 bases and the V segment lost 5 bases, leaving 6 bases of the junction unmatched. Germline V gene lookup returns CDR1 SEHNR and CDR2 FQNEAQ (reference sequence). The CDR3 contains 16 residues. This chain's CDR3 is CASSDRLAGVQETQYF. The CDR3 DNA follows: TGTGCCAGCAGCGACCGACTAGCGGGAGTGCAAGAGACCCAGTACTTC.

The table lists this clonotype with many counts. CDR3 sequence (DNA): TGTGCCAGCAGCCTTACGTTGATAAGCGGGTGGTTGAACACCGGGGAGCTGTTTTTT. Amino acids: CASSLTLISGWLNTGELFF. The V and J genes are TRBV28 and TRBJ2-2; D is perhaps TRBD2 (6 bases). V was shortened by 6 bases and J by 1 base, with 24 bases between the two germline ends. The CDR3 contains 19 residues. Germline V gene lookup returns CDR1 MDHEN and CDR2 SYDVKM.

This clonotype showed up many times. This chain uses TRBV13 with TRBJ2-7, with TRBD2 matching 7 bases. V was pared by 2 bases and J by 0 bases, with 7 bases of the junction left unmatched. The length of the CDR3 is 16 residues. The germline V gene encodes CDR1 PRHDT and CDR2 FYEKMQ (reference sequence). CDR3 region: CASSLTLAVSSYEQYF. CDR3 DNA sequence: TGTGCCAGCAGCTTAACGCTAGCGGTTAGCTCCTACGAGCAGTACTTC. The full variable domain, in which reference TRBV13 and TRBJ2-7 provide the parts outside the CDR3, is AAGVIQSPRHLIKEKRETATLKCYPIPRHDTVYWYQQGPGQDPQFLISFYEKMQSDKGSIPDRFSAQQFSDYHSELNMSSLELGDSALYFCASSLTLAVSSYEQYFGPGTRLTVT.

Ten or more counts support this clonotype. The rearrangement joins TRBV12-5 to TRBJ1-1; D might be TRBD1 (5 bases). The CDR3 extends over 13 amino acids. From germline, CDR1 is LGHNT and CDR2 FRNRAP. Between the trimmed V and J ends, which lost 1 base and 7 bases, there was a span of 10 bases. The CDR3 spells CASGLEGKDEAFF. CDR3 sequence (DNA): TGTGCTAGTGGTTTGGAGGGGAAAGATGAAGCTTTCTTT. Filled out from reference TRBV12-5 and TRBJ1-1, the complete variable domain reads DARVTQTPRHKVTEMGQEVTMRCQPILGHNTVFWYRQTMMQGLELLAYFRNRAPLDDSGMPKDRFSAEMPDATLATLKIQPSEPRDSAVYFCASGLEGKDEAFFGQGTRLTVV.

The chain carries TRBV11-1 and TRBJ2-5; 7 bases fit TRBD1. V was clipped by 5 bases and J by 0 bases; unmatched bases: 6. CDR3 length equals 15 residues. The germline CDR1 and CDR2 sequences are SGHAT and FQDESV (reference sequence). This CDR3 is CASSKGQKNQETQYF. The CDR3 DNA reads TGTGCCAGCAGCAAGGGACAGAAGAACCAAGAGACCCAGTACTTC.

This clonotype showed up just once. A much larger clone is a single base away; this may be a read error. This chain links TRBV28 with TRBJ1-5; no reliable D call. CDR3 size: 17 residues. Trimming removed 5 bases from V and 2 bases from J, with 19 bases in between. Per the germline V gene, CDR1 is MDHEN and CDR2 is SYDVKM. CDR3 loop: CASSELVLAKGNQPQHF. The CDR3 nucleotides read TGTGCCAGCAGTGAGTTGGTGCTAGCTAAGGGCAATCAGCCCCAGCATTTT.

A remark on this clonotype: This clone may be a read error of a much larger clone one base away. The chain uses TRBV7-6 and TRBJ2-7; no reliable D call. CDR1 is SGHVS, CDR2 FNYEAQ, per germline. CDR3 size: 16 residues. The CDR3: CASSSSMKPRFYEQCF. Here the CDR3 DNA reads TGTGCCAGCAGCTCCAGTATGAAACCGCGGTTTTACGAGCAGTGCTTC.

The J gene is TRBJ2-6, the V gene TRBV30; no clear D gene. V was trimmed by 1 base and J by 3 bases, leaving 4 bases between them. Germline CDR1 reads GTSNPN; CDR2 reads SVGIG (reference sequence). CDR3 length: 13 residues. This CDR3 reads CAWSEGGANVLTF. DNA of the CDR3: TGTGCCTGGAGTGAGGGTGGGGCCAACGTCCTGACTTTC.

This clonotype was observed many times. The chain has TRBV20-1 and TRBJ2-4; D call uncertain. The V end lost 6 bases, the J end lost 1 base, and 10 bases lay between the germline ends. The CDR3 has 13 residues. In germline, CDR1 is DFQATT, CDR2 SNEGSKA (reference sequence). Written as DNA, the CDR3 is TGCAGTGCGAACGAAGGGGCCAAAAACATTCAGTACTTC. Its protein product is CSANEGAKNIQYF.

This clonotype was found a few times. The chain combines TRBV19 with TRBJ2-1; 7 bases fit TRBD2. The CDR3 has 15 amino acids. J lost 2 bases, V lost 4 bases, and 5 bases had no gene match. Germline-derived CDR1 and CDR2 are LNHDA and SQIVND (reference sequence). The CDR3 bases are TGTGCCAGTAGTAAGCGGGGTCCGCCCTACAATGAGCAGTTCTTC. Translated, it gives CASSKRGPPYNEQFF.

This clonotype was counted many times. V gene TRBV12-3 or TRBV12-4 combines with J gene TRBJ2-3; 7 bases line up with TRBD1. Germline trimming cut 4 bases from V and 6 bases from J; bases unmatched to any gene: 7. This CDR3 contains 14 residues. CDR3 amino acids: CASSSQGLEDTQYF. The CDR3 region has the DNA TGTGCCAGCAGTTCACAGGGGTTAGAGGATACGCAGTATTTT.

Turning to this clonotype: An end of the junction does not agree with germline; a read error may underlie this. The chain has TRBV7-9 and TRBJ1-2; 9 positions match TRBD1. The germline CDR1 and CDR2 sequences are SEHNR and FQNEAQ (reference sequence). There are 17 residues in the CDR3. CDR3 in DNA: TGTGCCAGCAGTTTAGACAGGGGGGCCGAGAGTAACTATGGCTACACCTTC. It codes for CASSLDRGAESNYGYTF.

The table lists this clonotype with many counts. This sequence joins TRBV7-2 and TRBJ2-1, with 8 bases that match TRBD2. Looked up from germline, CDR1 is SGHTA and CDR2 is FQGNSA. J gave up 4 bases and V 4 bases, and 9 bases lay outside the gene matches. This CDR3 spans 16 amino acids. The CDR3 reads CASSSERELLYNEQFF. CDR3 bases: TGTGCCAGCAGCTCCGAGCGGGAGCTCCTTTACAATGAGCAGTTCTTC.

V gene TRBV6-1 combines with J gene TRBJ2-1; 9 positions match TRBD1. The CDR3 sequence is 14 residues long. J was trimmed by 6 bases and V by 4 bases; bases with no gene match: 4. CDR1 and CDR2 (germline): MNHNS, SASEGT. CDR3 protein: CASSVGTGTNEQFF. CDR3 sequence (DNA): TGTGCCAGCAGTGTTGGGACAGGGACCAATGAGCAGTTCTTC.

On this clonotype: This could be a read error, since a much larger clone is one nucleotide away. V is TRBV12-3 or TRBV12-4 and J is TRBJ1-4, with D perhaps TRBD1 (6 bases). CDR3 length: 14 residues. CDR3 DNA sequence: TGTACCAGCAGCCCTTTGGACAGTAATGAAAAACTGTTTTTT. This gives the protein CTSSPLDSNEKLFF.

V is TRBV7-2 and J is TRBJ1-6; D is perhaps TRBD1 (5 bases). Germline V lookup: CDR1 SGHTA, CDR2 FQGNSA. This CDR3 region has 16 residues. The V gene lost 0 bases and the J gene lost 6 bases, with 12 bases spanning the gap. This CDR3 reads CASSLAQTVSNSPLHF. The CDR3 DNA follows: TGTGCCAGCAGCTTAGCTCAGACAGTTTCTAATTCACCCCTCCACTTT.